What follows are 15 T cell receptor beta chains derived from one specimen sequenced in a study of cytomegalovirus exposure and HLA in healthy donors. The PCR employed 60 Vbeta primers together with 13 Jbeta primers. Profiling relied on immunoSEQ multiplex PCR, and the TCRdb table lists in-frame clones only, not all of them. The sample lists around 120,000 clones, 70% to 80% seen once, with about 2% in the top ten. The sequencing input was PBMCs. The source is a man aged 18 to 30 in good health and CMV-seronegative.

Only one count was recorded for this clone. The gene calls are TRBV5-4 and TRBJ1-2; D gene unclear. The V end lost 4 bases, the J end lost 0 bases, and 13 bases lay between the germline ends. Per the germline V gene, CDR1 is SGHNT and CDR2 is YYREEE (reference sequence). CDR3 length: 15 amino acids. The CDR3 DNA is TGTGCCAGCAGCCCCTCAGGAGGAGCTAACTATGGCTACACCTTC. Translation gives CASSPSGGANYGYTF.

The V gene is TRBV10-1, the J gene TRBJ2-5, with TRBD2 matching 9 bases. Losses at the gene ends were 3 bases for V and 5 bases for J; bases not matched to a gene: 4. Germline CDR1 and CDR2: WNHNN and SYGVQD (reference sequence). This CDR3 is built from 14 residues. The CDR3 protein is CASSDSGRRETQYF. CDR3 bases: TGCGCCAGCAGTGATAGCGGGAGAAGGGAGACCCAGTACTTC.

This clone was detected only once. This chain connects TRBV5-4 to TRBJ2-7; 9 bases match TRBD1. The CDR3 is 14 amino acids. J lost 4 bases, V lost 3 bases, and 5 bases had no gene match. CDR1 is SGHNT, CDR2 YYREEE, per germline (reference sequence). CDR3: CASSYGTGSYEQYF. CDR3 in DNA: TGTGCCAGCAGCTACGGGACAGGGTCTTACGAGCAGTACTTC. Drawing the rest from reference TRBV5-4 and TRBJ2-7, the complete variable domain is ETGVTQSPTHLIKTRGQQVTLRCSSQSGHNTVSWYQQALGQGPQFIFQYYREEENGRGNFPPRFSGLQFPNYSSELNVNALELDDSALYLCASSYGTGSYEQYFGPGTRLTVT.

V is TRBV28 and J is TRBJ2-7, with 14 bases lining up with TRBD2. Losses at the gene ends were 7 bases for V and 2 bases for J; bases not matched to a gene: 19. The CDR3 runs to 20 residues. Germline V gene lookup returns CDR1 MDHEN and CDR2 SYDVKM. The CDR3 region is CASTDLGGTSGSWYPYEQYF. The DNA of the CDR3 is TGTGCCAGCACTGACTTGGGAGGGACTAGCGGGAGTTGGTACCCCTACGAGCAGTACTTC.

There are a few counts of this clone. CDR3 protein: CASSLVTSGRAYEQYF. CDR3 in DNA: TGTGCCAGCAGCTTGGTTACTAGCGGGAGGGCCTACGAGCAGTACTTC. The V gene is TRBV5-6, the J gene TRBJ2-7, with 13 bases aligning to TRBD2. CDR1 SGHDT and CDR2 YYEEEE come from the germline V gene. The trim removed 0 bases at V and 2 bases at J, leaving 2 bases unmatched. The CDR3 is 16 residues long.

V is TRBV7-6 and J is TRBJ2-3; D perhaps matches TRBD2 (5 bases). The V gene lost 5 bases and the J gene lost 8 bases, with 11 bases spanning the gap. The germline CDR1 and CDR2 sequences are SGHVS and FNYEAQ. CDR3 length: 12 amino acids. The DNA of the CDR3 is TGTGCCAGCAGCCCCTCTGAGGGTACGCAGTATTTT. Its translation: CASSPSEGTQYF. The whole variable domain, remainder taken from reference TRBV7-6 and TRBJ2-3, is GAGVSQSPRYKVTKRGQDVALRCDPISGHVSLYWYRQALGQGPEFLTYFNYEAQQDKSGLPNDRFSAERPEGSISTLTIQRTEQRDSAMYRCASSPSEGTQYFGPGTRLTVL.

The CDR3 spells CASRRRTSGKVSEQYV. Written as DNA, the CDR3 is TGTGCCAGCAGGCGCCGGACTAGCGGGAAAGTTAGCGAGCAGTACGTC. The rearrangement uses TRBV5-6 and TRBJ2-7; the match to TRBD2 covers 12 bases. This CDR3 is 16 amino acids long. Trimming at V came to 5 bases and at J to 6 bases, leaving 12 bases not matched to a gene. The germline gives CDR1 SGHDT, CDR2 YYEEEE.

The V gene is TRBV6-1, the J gene TRBJ2-4; 10 nucleotides line up with TRBD2. V lost 3 bases to trimming and J lost 5 bases; unmatched junction nucleotides: 10. Germline-derived CDR1 and CDR2 are MNHNS and SASEGT. The CDR3 runs 17 residues. The CDR3 region is CASSELAGESIENIQYF. CDR3 bases: TGTGCCAGCAGTGAGCTAGCGGGAGAGAGTATCGAAAACATTCAGTACTTC.

V gene TRBV30 combines with J gene TRBJ1-2, with 10 positions matching TRBD1. The V gene end was trimmed by 8 bases and the J gene end by 0 bases; junction bases not matched to a gene: 6. CDR1 GTSNPN and CDR2 SVGIG come from the germline V gene (reference sequence). The CDR3 length is 14 residues. In DNA, the CDR3 is TGTGCCCGGGACAGGGGATTGTCTAACTATGGCTACACCTTC. It encodes CARDRGLSNYGYTF.

This clone was seen a single time. The junction and the germline gene differ at one end; a read error may be behind it. This chain connects TRBV7-9 to TRBJ2-3; D not resolved. From germline, CDR1 is SEHNR and CDR2 FQNEAQ (reference sequence). The CDR3 is 14 amino acids. CDR3 amino acids: CSSSHYLHLDTQYF. For the CDR3, the DNA is TGTTCCAGCAGCCATTATCTCCACTTGGATACGCAGTATTTT.

The rearrangement links TRBV7-2 to TRBJ1-2, with D tentatively TRBD1 (5 bases). CDR1 and CDR2 from the germline V gene are SGHTA and FQGNSA. The CDR3 is made up of 14 amino acids. V gave up 3 bases and J gave up 4 bases, with 12 bases separating them. The CDR3 sequence: CASSLGLVSYGYTF. The CDR3 bases are TGTGCCAGCAGCTTGGGACTCGTCAGCTATGGCTACACCTTC.

The chain carries TRBV27 and TRBJ2-7, with 8 bases lining up with TRBD2. This CDR3 spans 17 amino acids. The V segment lost 2 bases and the J segment 0 bases; nucleotides outside the gene matches: 9. In germline, CDR1 is MNHEY, CDR2 SMNVEV (reference sequence). The CDR3 bases are TGTGCCAGCAGTTTAAGTGCGGGGGGCTCCACCTCCTACGAGCAGTACTTC. Encoded protein: CASSLSAGGSTSYEQYF.

The chain links TRBV5-4 to TRBJ2-1; TRBD1 is a possible D gene (6 bases). V was trimmed by 4 bases and J by 3 bases, leaving 14 bases between them. The CDR3 loop spans 15 amino acids. Germline CDR1 reads SGHNT; CDR2 reads YYREEE (reference sequence). CDR3: CASSNTGKNYNEQFF. The CDR3 DNA is TGTGCCAGCAGCAATACAGGGAAAAACTACAATGAGCAGTTCTTC.

The chain uses TRBV11-2 and TRBJ2-1; 12 nucleotides match TRBD1. From germline, CDR1 is SGHAT and CDR2 FQNNGV. V lost 10 bases, J lost 6 bases, and 7 bases stayed unmatched. CDR3 length equals 14 residues. The CDR3 reads CATRGTGGLNEQFF. The DNA of the CDR3 is TGTGCCACGCGCGGGACAGGGGGCCTCAATGAGCAGTTCTTC.

The J gene is TRBJ2-5, the V gene TRBV12-5, with D possibly TRBD2 on 6 matching bases. CDR3 size: 11 residues. Trimming shortened V by 9 bases and J by 5 bases, and 10 bases separated the two germline ends. Germline V gene lookup returns CDR1 LGHNT and CDR2 FRNRAP. The CDR3 protein is CASGTWETQYF. The CDR3 nucleotides read TGTGCTAGCGGGACTTGGGAGACCCAGTACTTC.